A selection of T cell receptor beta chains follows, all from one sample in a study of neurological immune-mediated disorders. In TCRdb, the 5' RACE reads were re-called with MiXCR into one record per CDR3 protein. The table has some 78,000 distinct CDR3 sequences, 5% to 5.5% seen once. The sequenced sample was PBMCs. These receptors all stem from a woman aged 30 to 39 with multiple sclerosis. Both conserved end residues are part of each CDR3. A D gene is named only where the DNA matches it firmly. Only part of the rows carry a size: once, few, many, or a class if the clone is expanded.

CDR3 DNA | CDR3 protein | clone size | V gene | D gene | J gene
TGTGCCAGCAGCCCAAGACAGGTTAAAGAGACCCAGTACTTC | CASSPRQVKETQYF | many | TRBV11-2 | . | TRBJ2-5
TGTGCCAGCAGCAGAAACCCCCGGGACAGTTCCTATGGCTACACCTTC | CASSRNPRDSSYGYTF | many | TRBV12-3/TRBV12-4 | TRBD1 | TRBJ1-2
TGTGCCAGCAGAGGAGGGACTGAAGCTTTCTTT | CASRGGTEAFF | many | TRBV12-3/TRBV12-4 | . | TRBJ1-1
TGCGCCAGCAGCTTGGCAGTCTACAATGAGCAGTTCTTC | CASSLAVYNEQFF | many | TRBV5-1 | . | TRBJ2-1
TGCGCCAGCAGCCCATCCGGGACTAGCGATAGAAAGTACTTC | CASSPSGTSDRKYF | many | TRBV5-1 | TRBD2 | TRBJ2-7
TGTGCCAGCAGTACCCGGGGTGGCTACACCTTC | CASSTRGGYTF | many | TRBV12-3/TRBV12-4 | . | TRBJ1-2
TGTGCCAGCAGCCCCCTCGTGGGGCTGAACACTGAAGCTTTCTTT | CASSPLVGLNTEAFF | many | TRBV4-2 | . | TRBJ1-1
TGCGCCAGCAGCGGGTCCAACTACAATGAGCAGTTCTTC | CASSGSNYNEQFF | many | TRBV5-1 | . | TRBJ2-1
TGCGCCAGCAGCAAGGACAGGGTAATTCGTGAGCAGTTCTTC | CASSKDRVIREQFF | . | TRBV10-1 | TRBD1 | TRBJ2-1
TGCAGTGCTATAACAGGGGGAGGCTATAATTCACCCCTCCACTTT | CSAITGGGYNSPLHF | many | TRBV20-1 | TRBD1 | TRBJ1-6
TGTGCCACCAGCCCGGGACAACTGAACACTGAAGCTTTCTTT | CATSPGQLNTEAFF | many | TRBV15 | . | TRBJ1-1
TGCAGTGCCCCCCCCCCGACTAGCGGGAGATGGGCCGGGGAGCTGTTTTTT | CSAPPPTSGRWAGELFF | many | TRBV20-1 | TRBD2 | TRBJ2-2
TGTGCCAGTAGGAACCGGGACAGGTACAATGAGCAGTTCTTC | CASRNRDRYNEQFF | many | TRBV19 | TRBD1 | TRBJ2-1
TGTGCCAGCAGTTATACCATCGGGTCTAACTATGGCTACACCTTC | CASSYTIGSNYGYTF | few | TRBV6-5 | . | TRBJ1-2
TGTGCCAGCAGCAAAAGGCAGGGACTGCCCCAGCATTTT | CASSKRQGLPQHF | few | TRBV21-1 | . | TRBJ1-5
TGCGCCAGCAGCCACGGGACTAGCGGGGTGGACTCAGATACGCAGTATTTT | CASSHGTSGVDSDTQYF | many | TRBV4-1 | TRBD2 | TRBJ2-3
TGTGCCAGCAGGATGACAGGGAACCAGCCCCAGCATTTT | CASRMTGNQPQHF | many | TRBV6-1 | TRBD1 | TRBJ1-5
TGCAGTGCTACCGCGCGACTAGCGGGAGGGATCGGGGAGCTGTTTTTT | CSATARLAGGIGELFF | . | TRBV20-1 | TRBD2 | TRBJ2-2
TGTGCCAGCACCGAATCCGGGACGCCCAATGAAAAACTGTTTTTT | CASTESGTPNEKLFF | many | TRBV11-2 | . | TRBJ1-4
TGCGCCAGCAGCTTGGAAGGAGGGCCCCAGCATTTT | CASSLEGGPQHF | many | TRBV5-1 | . | TRBJ1-5
TGTGCCAGCAGCTTAGAGTGGGGGGGACGGAGAGACACCGGGGAGCTGTTTTTT | CASSLEWGGRRDTGELFF | many | TRBV7-8 | TRBD2 | TRBJ2-2